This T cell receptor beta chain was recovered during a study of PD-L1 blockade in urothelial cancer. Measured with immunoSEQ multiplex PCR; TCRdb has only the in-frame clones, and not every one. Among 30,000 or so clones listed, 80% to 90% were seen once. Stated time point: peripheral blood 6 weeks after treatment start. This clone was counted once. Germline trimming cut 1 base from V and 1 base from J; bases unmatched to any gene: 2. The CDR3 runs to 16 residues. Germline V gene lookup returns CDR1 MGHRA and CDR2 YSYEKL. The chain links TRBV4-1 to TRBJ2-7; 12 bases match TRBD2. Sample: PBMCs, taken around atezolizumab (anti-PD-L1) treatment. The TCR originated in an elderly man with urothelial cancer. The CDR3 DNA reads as TGCGCCAGCAGCCAAGGGGGGACTAGCGGGTCCTACGAGCAGTACTTC. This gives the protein CASSQGGTSGSYEQYF.